These 15 T cell receptor beta chains were all obtained from the same sample, sequenced in a study of blood T cell repertoires in COVID-19. Measured with immunoSEQ multiplex PCR; TCRdb has only the in-frame clones, and not every one. The sample lists 100,000 to 130,000 clones, over 75% occurring once. Specimen: peripheral blood. The receptors shown here come from a human donor in a cohort sampled during active COVID-19.

The chain uses TRBV4-1 and TRBJ2-5; D is perhaps TRBD1 (5 bases). Looked up from germline, CDR1 is MGHRA and CDR2 is YSYEKL. Trimming pared 1 base from V and 4 bases from J, leaving 13 bases between. The CDR3 is 15 amino acids. The CDR3, as DNA: TGCGCCAGCAGCCAAGCAAACACAGGCCCAGAGACCCAGTACTTC. Translation gives CASSQANTGPETQYF.

The genes are TRBV6-6 and TRBJ1-3; no firm D call. CDR1 MNHNY and CDR2 SVGAGI come from the germline V gene (reference sequence). The V and J ends lost 10 bases and 0 bases respectively, with 10 bases between them. This CDR3 region has 13 residues. CDR3 nucleotide sequence: TGTGCCACCCTACGGGACTCTGGAAACACCATATATTTT. Its translation is CATLRDSGNTIYF.

V gene TRBV19 combines with J gene TRBJ2-7; TRBD1 aligns across 7 bases. CDR1 is LNHDA, CDR2 SQIVND, per germline (reference sequence). The CDR3 sequence is 16 residues long. The junction had 13 bases not matched to a gene; V was cut back by 1 base and J by 7 bases. CDR3 amino acids: CASSIGTGRPKGEQYF. The CDR3 bases are TGTGCCAGTAGTATAGGGACAGGCCGCCCTAAGGGAGAGCAGTACTTC. Together with reference TRBV19 and TRBJ2-7, the CDR3 gives the full variable domain: DGGITQSPKYLFRKEGQNVTLSCEQNLNHDAMYWYRQDPGQGLRLIYYSQIVNDFQKGDIAEGYSVSREKKESFPLTVTSAQKNPTAFYLCASSIGTGRPKGEQYFGPGTRLTVT.

The chain is built from TRBV12-5 and TRBJ1-6; D is possibly TRBD1 (6 bases). Germline V gene lookup returns CDR1 LGHNT and CDR2 FRNRAP. V lost 7 bases and J lost 7, with 14 bases in between. This CDR3 region has 14 residues. CDR3 nucleotides: TGTGCTAGTGCCCTAGGCCAGGGGAATTCACCCCTCCACTTT. This translates into CASALGQGNSPLHF.

This clone was detected a few times. The rearrangement links TRBV5-1 to TRBJ1-1, with 8 bases matching TRBD1. Germline CDR1 is SGHRS and CDR2 is YFSETQ. CDR3 length: 15 residues. V dropped 4 bases and J dropped 4; count of bases not matched to a gene: 9. The CDR3 spells CASSGRAGGSTEAFF. CDR3 nucleotide sequence: TGCGCCAGCAGCGGGAGGGCAGGGGGCTCCACTGAAGCTTTCTTT.

This clone was observed a single time. The chain has TRBV7-9 and TRBJ2-5; D may be TRBD2 (5 bases). This CDR3 comprises 15 residues. V was pared by 6 bases and J by 4 bases, with 18 bases between. Germline CDR1 is SEHNR and CDR2 is FQNEAQ (reference sequence). This chain's CDR3 is CASRPTLSRGETQYF. CDR3 DNA: TGTGCCAGCAGACCCACCCTTTCTCGGGGAGAGACCCAGTACTTC.

V gene TRBV25-1 combines with J gene TRBJ2-1, with D possibly matching TRBD2 (6 bases). This CDR3 has 16 residues. Trimming cost V 1 base and J 8 bases, with 18 bases left between them. Germline loops: CDR1 MGHDK, CDR2 SYGVNS. CDR3 in amino acids: CASSESGRFTRDEQFF. For the CDR3, the DNA is TGTGCCAGCAGTGAATCCGGGAGATTCACCCGGGATGAGCAGTTCTTC.

The chain is built from TRBV13 and TRBJ1-2, with a weak D call TRBD1 (6 bases). Germline assignment: CDR1 PRHDT and CDR2 FYEKMQ (reference sequence). V lost 3 bases and J lost 3, with 11 bases in between. The CDR3 spans 14 residues. The CDR3 coding sequence is TGTGCCAGCAGCTTCCGTTCAGGGGACTATGGCTACACCTTC. Its translation is CASSFRSGDYGYTF.

This chain uses TRBV14 with TRBJ1-1; D might be TRBD1 (5 bases). The CDR3 consists of 15 residues. Germline-derived CDR1 and CDR2 are SGHDN and FVKESK. V was clipped by 1 base and J by 7 bases, with 16 bases between them. The CDR3 reads CASSQASWARGEAFF. CDR3 nucleotide sequence: TGTGCCAGCAGCCAAGCCTCGTGGGCTAGGGGTGAAGCTTTCTTT.

The chain couples TRBV7-3 to TRBJ2-3; 7 nucleotides align to TRBD2. CDR1 and CDR2 (germline): SGHTA, FQGTGA. With V trimmed by 5 bases and J by 0 bases, 5 bases remained unmatched. CDR3 length: 15 residues. CDR3 in DNA: TGTGCCAGCAGCCAATCGGGGGGTAGCACAGATACGCAGTATTTT. Its translation: CASSQSGGSTDTQYF.

This sequence joins TRBV10-3 and TRBJ2-3, with D possibly being TRBD2 (6 bases). The CDR3 consists of 17 residues. Germline assignment: CDR1 ENHRY and CDR2 SYGVKD. V lost 1 base, J lost 2 bases, and 16 bases lay in between. CDR3 nucleotide sequence: TGTGCCATCAGTGAGTGGTCTCCCGGAGGGGACACAGATACGCAGTATTTT. It codes for CAISEWSPGGDTDTQYF.

V usage is TRBV15 and J usage is TRBJ2-7, with 14 bases matching TRBD2. The CDR3 is made up of 18 amino acids. The J segment lost 3 bases and the V segment lost 4 bases, leaving 11 bases of the junction unmatched. Germline V lookup: CDR1 LNHNV, CDR2 YYDKDF (reference sequence). CDR3 sequence: CATSTEGLGLAGVYEQYF. The CDR3 region has the DNA TGTGCCACCAGCACAGAAGGTCTGGGACTAGCGGGAGTCTACGAGCAGTACTTC.

The chain has TRBV18 and TRBJ1-2; TRBD1 matches at 8 bases. The CDR3 is 13 residues long. Germline lookup yields CDR1 KGHSH and CDR2 LQKENI. Losses at the gene ends were 6 bases for V and 8 bases for J; bases not matched to a gene: 8. CDR3 region: CASSPQGAKGYTF. In DNA form, the CDR3 reads TGTGCCAGCTCCCCTCAGGGGGCGAAAGGCTACACCTTC.

This rearrangement joins TRBV5-1 to TRBJ2-7, with 8 bases identical to TRBD1. V lost 0 bases, J lost 3 bases, and 5 bases stayed unmatched. In germline, CDR1 is SGHRS, CDR2 YFSETQ. This CDR3 has 15 amino acids. CDR3: CASSLDQGAVYEQYF. As DNA, the CDR3 is TGCGCCAGCAGCTTGGATCAGGGGGCTGTCTACGAGCAGTACTTC.

The J gene is TRBJ1-3, the V gene TRBV30; perhaps TRBD1 as D (5 bases). The CDR3 length is 13 residues. Germline values: CDR1 GTSNPN, CDR2 SVGIG (reference sequence). Trimming cost V 2 bases and J 2 bases, with 7 bases left between them. The CDR3 loop is CAWSTGPGNTIYF. The DNA for the CDR3 is TGTGCCTGGAGTACAGGTCCTGGAAACACCATATATTTT.